This T cell receptor beta chain was identified during a study of blood T cells in healthy people across ages. Study observations and caveats: Unsorted PBMCs ruled out conclusive naive versus antigen-experienced comparison. More naive CD4+ cells and higher diversity were found in long-lived than in aged donors.

A second PCR, run for 7 to 11 cycles, used a sample-barcoded 5' primer plus a J-beta primer mix. Individual samples furnished no less than 2.5 million CDR3-containing paired-end reads apiece. TCRdb redid the calling of the 5' RACE reads with MiXCR, one entry per CDR3 protein. The sample consists of 850,000 to 1,300,000 distinct CDR3 sequences, under 55% of them appearing once. Remarks on this clonotype: Its antigen is not identified.

This CDR3 comprises 13 residues. Germline V gene lookup returns CDR1 MDHEN and CDR2 SYDVKM. Trimming took 7 bases from V and 2 from J, leaving 11 bases between them. The J gene is TRBJ1-2, the V gene TRBV28; D not resolved. The sample comprised blood. The TCR sequence derives from a woman aged 60-75 years in good health. CDR3 in DNA: TGTGCCAGCACCCGGGCGGTGAACTATGGCTACACCTTC. It is translated as CASTRAVNYGYTF.